The clone carrying this T cell receptor delta chain occurred a few times. The antigen remains undetermined. The data originate from a study of Vδ1+ human thymocytes. Extracted RNA was reverse transcribed into cDNA. Multiplex PCR used pooled V-gene forward primers and a constant-region reverse primer to amplify CDR3s. TCRdb applied CATT to the multiplex PCR reads for clone calling. Seen here are more than 50,000 delta-chain clones, approximately 15% observed once, and the top ten hold roughly 0.5%. The CDR3 contains 21 residues. CDR1 and CDR2 (germline): TSWWSYY, QGS. V lost 1 base and J 0 bases, leaving 27 bases between the germline ends. General study results and limits: TRD repertoires were essentially private, unlike widely shared TRG clonotypes. Unlike peripheral blood Vdelta1+ controls, thymic delta-chain sequences included roughly 22% Vdelta2 and few Vdelta3. Bulk data may be misread because of unexpected Vdelta2 sequences. Thymic TRG and TRD repertoires appeared highly polyclonal.

The sequenced material came from Vdelta1+ gamma-delta thymocytes from the thymus. The subset here: FACS-sorted CD3+ TCRalphabeta- TCRVdelta1+ TCRVdelta2- thymocytes. This chain connects TRDV1 to TRDJ1, with D possibly TRDD2 on 6 matching bases. This receptor was obtained from a boy under two years old who had congenital heart surgery. The CDR3 nucleotides are TGTGCTCTTGGGGAACGGGCTTCCTCCTATCTGGTTCTACAATACACCGATAAACTCATCTTT. This gives the protein CALGERASSYLVLQYTDKLIF.